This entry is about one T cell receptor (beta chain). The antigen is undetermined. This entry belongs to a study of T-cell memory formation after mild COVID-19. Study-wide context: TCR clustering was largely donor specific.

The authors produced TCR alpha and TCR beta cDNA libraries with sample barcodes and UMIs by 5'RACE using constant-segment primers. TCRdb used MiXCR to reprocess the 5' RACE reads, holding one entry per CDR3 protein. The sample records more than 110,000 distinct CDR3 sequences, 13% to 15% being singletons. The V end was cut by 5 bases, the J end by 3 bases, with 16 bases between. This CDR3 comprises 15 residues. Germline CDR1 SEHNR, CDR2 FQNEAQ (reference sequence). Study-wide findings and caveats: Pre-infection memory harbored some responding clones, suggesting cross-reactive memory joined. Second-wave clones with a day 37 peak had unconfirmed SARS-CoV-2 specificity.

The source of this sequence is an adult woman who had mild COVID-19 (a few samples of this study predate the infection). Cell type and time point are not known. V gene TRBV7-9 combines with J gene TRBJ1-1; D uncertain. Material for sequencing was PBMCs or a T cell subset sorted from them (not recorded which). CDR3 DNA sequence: TGTGCCAGCAGCCCAAGTCTCTCCCTTCACACTGAAGCTTTCTTT. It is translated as CASSPSLSLHTEAFF.